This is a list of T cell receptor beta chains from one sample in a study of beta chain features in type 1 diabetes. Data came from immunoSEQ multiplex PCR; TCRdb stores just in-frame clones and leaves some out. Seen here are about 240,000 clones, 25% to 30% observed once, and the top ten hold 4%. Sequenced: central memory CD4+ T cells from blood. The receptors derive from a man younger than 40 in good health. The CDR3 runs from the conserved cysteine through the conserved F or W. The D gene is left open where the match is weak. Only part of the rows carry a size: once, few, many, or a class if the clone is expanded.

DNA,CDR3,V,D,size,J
TGCGCCAGCAGTTCGAAGGGGGAGATGAAGCAGTACTTC,CASSSKGEMKQYF,TRBV5-1,-,-,TRBJ2-7
TGTGCCTGGAGTGTATTGGGACCCCGAGGCACCGGGGAGCTGTTTTTT,CAWSVLGPRGTGELFF,TRBV30,-,few,TRBJ2-2
TGCGCCAGCAGCTTGGCGGGGCAGGCTAACAATGAGCAGTTCTTC,CASSLAGQANNEQFF,TRBV5-1,-,few,TRBJ2-1
TGTGCCAGCAGCTTCCCAGGGCAGGGGGTTTACGAGCAGTACTTC,CASSFPGQGVYEQYF,TRBV5-4,TRBD1,-,TRBJ2-7
TGTGCCTGGACCGCCTGGGGGGACACCATATATTTT,CAWTAWGDTIYF,TRBV30,-,many,TRBJ1-3
TGCGCCAGCAGCTCCGGACAGGGGGCCTACAATGAGCAGTTCTTC,CASSSGQGAYNEQFF,TRBV5-1,TRBD1,-,TRBJ2-1
TGCAGTGCTAGCTGGCTATTTGAGCAGTTCTTC,CSASWLFEQFF,TRBV20-1,-,-,TRBJ2-1
TGTGCCTTCCGAACCGGGTTGAACACTGAAGCTTTCTTT,CAFRTGLNTEAFF,TRBV30,-,few,TRBJ1-1
TGTGCCAGCATTATGACTAGCGGGACTATAACTAGCACAGATACGCAGTATTTT,CASIMTSGTITSTDTQYF,TRBV7-9,TRBD2,-,TRBJ2-3
TGTGCCAGCAGCATGAGACCGGGACTTCGCACAGATACGCAGTATTTT,CASSMRPGLRTDTQYF,TRBV21-1,-,few,TRBJ2-3
TGTGCCAGTCGACAGGACCCTGGGGCCAACGTCCTGACTTTC,CASRQDPGANVLTF,TRBV6-1,-,-,TRBJ2-6
TGTGCCAGCAGCTTGGGGGGGACTAGCGGGTTCCGGGAGCAGTACTTC,CASSLGGTSGFREQYF,TRBV5-4,TRBD2,-,TRBJ2-7
TGTGCCAGCAGCTTAGTCCGGGGGGCCAGACAAGAGACCCAGTACTTC,CASSLVRGARQETQYF,TRBV5-6,-,-,TRBJ2-5
TGTGCCAGCAGCCAAGGCCCACCTCTAGCCAAAAACATTCAGTACTTC,CASSQGPPLAKNIQYF,TRBV7-9,-,-,TRBJ2-4
TGTGCCTGGAGTCCAGCCTTACACCGGGACGATGGCTACACCTTC,CAWSPALHRDDGYTF,TRBV30,-,-,TRBJ1-2
-,CASSLVGAGTSCYF,TRBV7-8,-,few,TRBJ2-3
TGCGCCAGCAGCCCGTGGACTAGCACAGATACGCAGTATTTT,CASSPWTSTDTQYF,TRBV5-1,-,few,TRBJ2-3
TGTGCCAGCAGTTACGAGGGACTAGCGGGGGACAATGAGCAGTTCTTC,CASSYEGLAGDNEQFF,TRBV6-6,TRBD2,few,TRBJ2-1
TGTGCCAGCAGCGAGGGGACGAGGGCGACAGATACGCAGTATTTT,CASSEGTRATDTQYF,TRBV9,-,-,TRBJ2-3
TGCAGCGTTGAGGCCCGAGGGGGCTCTGGGGCCAACGTCCTGACTTTC,CSVEARGGSGANVLTF,TRBV29-1,-,-,TRBJ2-6
TGTGCCATCAGTGAGTCCCTCCGGGACAGGGAAAATGGCTACACCTTC,CAISESLRDRENGYTF,TRBV10-3,TRBD1,few,TRBJ1-2
TGTGCCAGCAGCCAAGGAGCGAGTAGCACAGATACGCAGTATTTT,CASSQGASSTDTQYF,TRBV4-2,-,-,TRBJ2-3
TGCGCCAGCAGCCAGAGGACAGGGGGCAATGAGCAGTTCTTC,CASSQRTGGNEQFF,TRBV4-3,TRBD1,-,TRBJ2-1
TGCAGCGTTAGGAGGACAGGTTCGAATGAGCAGTTCTTC,CSVRRTGSNEQFF,TRBV29-1,TRBD1,few,TRBJ2-1
TGTGCCAGCAGCTTAGTCCTTGGCTACACCTTC,CASSLVLGYTF,TRBV7-2,-,few,TRBJ1-2
TGTGCCAGCAGCTTAGAGGGACTCCTCACAGATACGCAGTATTTT,CASSLEGLLTDTQYF,TRBV11-2,-,few,TRBJ2-3
TGTGCCAGCTCACTTTCGGACAGCCAAGGGTACGAGCAGTACTTC,CASSLSDSQGYEQYF,TRBV18,-,-,TRBJ2-7
TGTGCCAGCAGTTTTTTCGGACAGGGGAAAGGTTCCCCGGGGAATACGCAGTATTTT,CASSFFGQGKGSPGNTQYF,TRBV28,TRBD1,few,TRBJ2-3